Listed below are T cell receptor beta chains from one sample, sequenced in a study of cytomegalovirus exposure and HLA in healthy donors. TCRdb's table, derived via immunoSEQ multiplex PCR, lists solely in-frame clones and lacks some. Here the sample spans 90,000 or so clones, about 85% being singletons. The sequencing input was PBMCs. The receptor source for this set is a man in his late teens or twenties in good health and CMV-seropositive. Each CDR3 is given with its conserved first and last residue. A D gene is named only where the DNA matches it firmly. Clone sizes are given selectively: once, few, many, or a class where the clone is expanded.

>TRBV28|NA|NA|TRBJ2-5
TGTGCCAGCAGCCGGACGGGGGAGTCATGGCAAGAGACCCAGTACTTC
CASSRTGESWQETQYF
>TRBV4-1|TRBD2|once|TRBJ2-2
TGCGCCAGCAGCCAGGGACTAGCGGGAGCCGGGGAGCTGTTTTTT
CASSQGLAGAGELFF
>TRBV19|TRBD2|NA|TRBJ2-3
TGTGCCAGTAGTCCCTCGAGTAGCGGGAGGGGAGATACGCAGTATTTT
CASSPSSSGRGDTQYF
>TRBV27|NA|NA|TRBJ2-1
TGTGCCAGCAGACCTCGAGGGGGTGAGCAGTTCTTC
CASRPRGGEQFF
>TRBV11-2|NA|NA|TRBJ2-5
TGTGCCAGCAGCCCTATTTTTCGGGAGACCCAGTACTTC
CASSPIFRETQYF
>TRBV13|TRBD2|NA|TRBJ2-1
TGTGCCAGCAGTGAAAGTAGCGGGAGAAGCAATGAGCAGTTCTTC
CASSESSGRSNEQFF
>TRBV15|TRBD1|NA|TRBJ1-2
TGTGCCACCAGCAGCCGGGACAGGGGGGCCTATGGCTACACCTTC
CATSSRDRGAYGYTF
>TRBV27|TRBD2|NA|TRBJ2-5
TGTGCCAGCAGTTTATATGGGGGAGGGGTAGAGACCCAGTACTTC
CASSLYGGGVETQYF
>TRBV15|TRBD2|NA|TRBJ2-3
TGTGCCACCAGCATGAGGACTAGCGCCACAGATACGCAGTATTTT
CATSMRTSATDTQYF
>TRBV5-6|TRBD2|NA|TRBJ2-5
TGTGCCAGCAGCTTGGGGGACTACCGACAAGAGACCCAGTACTTC
CASSLGDYRQETQYF
>TRBV5-1|NA|NA|TRBJ2-5
TGCGCCAGCAGCTTGGGCGGCTCGAAAGAGACCCAGTACTTC
CASSLGGSKETQYF
>TRBV27|NA|NA|TRBJ2-1
TGTGCCAGCAGTTCGGGCAGGACACTCCGGGACTCGACCTACAATGAGCAGTTCTTC
CASSSGRTLRDSTYNEQFF
>TRBV9|TRBD2|NA|TRBJ2-3
TGTGCCAGCAGCTTTCGGGGCGGGGACTATACAGATACGCAGTATTTT
CASSFRGGDYTDTQYF
>TRBV28|TRBD1|once|TRBJ2-1
TGTGCCAGCAGTTCCGGACAGGGGGCGGGTGAGCAGTTCTTC
CASSSGQGAGEQFF
>TRBV9|TRBD1|NA|TRBJ2-7
TGTGCCAGCAGCGTAGCGCCAGGGACAGGATACGAGCAGTACTTC
CASSVAPGTGYEQYF
>TRBV4-1|TRBD1|NA|TRBJ1-1
TGCGCCAGCAGCCAAGGAATCCCACAACCGGACAGGGGATTGGTTATGGTAACTGAAGCTTTCTTT
CASSQGIPQPDRGLVMVTEAFF
>TRBV5-4|NA|NA|TRBJ2-5
TGTGCCAGCAGCTTGTGGGGGAGGTTGGGCGTGGAGACCCAGTACTTC
CASSLWGRLGVETQYF
>TRBV19|TRBD1|NA|TRBJ1-2
TGTGCCAGTAGTGCCGGGACAGGGCTGGGCTATGGCTACACCTTC
CASSAGTGLGYGYTF
>TRBV5-6|NA|NA|TRBJ2-7
TGTGCCAGCAGCTTGGTCAGGGGTTACGAGCAGTACTTC
CASSLVRGYEQYF
>TRBV6-6|NA|NA|TRBJ1-5
TGTGCCAGCAGTTCTTACAGGGCAGGTCAGCCCCAGCATTTT
CASSSYRAGQPQHF
>TRBV2|TRBD1|NA|TRBJ2-3
TGTGCCAGCAGTGAAGCGGACAGGGGTAGCACAGATACGCAGTATTTT
CASSEADRGSTDTQYF
>TRBV10-3|TRBD1|NA|TRBJ2-5
TGTGCCATCAGAGCCGGGACAGGGGGAGAGACCCAGTACTTC
CAIRAGTGGETQYF
>TRBV27|NA|NA|TRBJ1-5
TGTGCCAGCAGTTGGGGAGGGAAGGGCTATCAGCCCCAGCATTTT
CASSWGGKGYQPQHF
>TRBV28|NA|NA|TRBJ2-3
TGTGCCAGCAGTTTAATCGGCTCGCGCGGGGATACGCAGTATTTT
CASSLIGSRGDTQYF
>TRBV7-9|NA|NA|TRBJ2-7
TGTGCCAGCAGCCTCGACAGGTCCTACGAGCAGTACTTC
CASSLDRSYEQYF
>TRBV18|NA|NA|TRBJ1-4
TGTGCCAGCTCACCAACAGGGTACCCAAATGAAAAACTGTTTTTT
CASSPTGYPNEKLFF
>TRBV11-2|TRBD1|NA|TRBJ2-5
TGTGCCAGCAGCCGGGACAGGGGGAGTGAGACCCAGTACTTC
CASSRDRGSETQYF
>TRBV4-1|TRBD2|NA|TRBJ2-7
TGCGCCAGCAGTCCGGACCCGTCCGTTAGCGGGGGAGGTCGCGAGCAGTACTTC
CASSPDPSVSGGGREQYF
>TRBV2|NA|NA|TRBJ2-4
TGTGCCAGCACCCCCTATGCGGGGCTAGCCAAAAACATTCAGTACTTC
CASTPYAGLAKNIQYF